A selection of T cell receptor beta chains follows, all from one sample in a study of T-cell memory formation after mild COVID-19. From the 5' RACE reads, TCRdb called clonotypes with MiXCR, one entry per CDR3 protein. The sample lists 310,000 or so distinct CDR3 sequences, roughly 15% occurring once. Sequenced: PBMCs or a T cell subset sorted from them (not recorded which). These receptors originate from a young man who had mild COVID-19 (a few samples of this study predate the infection). Cell type and time point are not known. The CDR3 runs from the conserved cysteine through the conserved F or W. D genes are given only for firm matches. The size entry is marked missing in some rows and otherwise reads once, few, many or a size class.

size,J,V,D,CDR3,DNA
many,TRBJ1-2,TRBV6-2/TRBV6-3,TRBD1,CASSSRTGSGYGYTF,TGTGCCAGCAGTTCCCGGACAGGGAGTGGCTATGGCTACACCTTC
-,TRBJ1-2,TRBV20-1,-,CSANRLGGYTF,TGCAGTGCTAACCGGCTGGGAGGCTACACCTTC
few,TRBJ1-5,TRBV4-2,-,CASSQAREVNQPQHF,TGTGCCAGCAGCCAAGCAAGGGAGGTTAATCAGCCCCAGCATTTT
-,TRBJ1-1,TRBV6-5,TRBD1,CASNRQGVNTEAFF,TGTGCCAGCAATCGACAGGGAGTGAACACTGAAGCTTTCTTT
few,TRBJ2-5,TRBV7-2,TRBD1,CASRFGTVGETQYF,TGTGCCAGCAGGTTCGGGACAGTGGGCGAGACCCAGTACTTC
-,TRBJ1-2,TRBV28,TRBD1,CAVGQGVAYGYTF,TGTGCCGTTGGGCAGGGGGTGGCCTATGGCTACACCTTC
-,TRBJ2-3,TRBV5-1,-,CASSLDRPNTQYF,TGCGCCAGCAGCCTAGACAGACCAAATACGCAGTATTTT
many,TRBJ2-3,TRBV9,-,CASSVEPTWGTDTQYF,TGTGCCAGCAGCGTAGAGCCCACCTGGGGCACAGATACGCAGTATTTT
-,TRBJ2-7,TRBV3-1,-,CASSQEGALYEQYF,TGTGCCAGCAGCCAAGAAGGGGCGCTCTACGAGCAGTACTTC
few,TRBJ2-3,TRBV7-2,-,CASSVTPTTDTQYF,TGTGCCAGCAGCGTTACCCCGACCACAGATACGCAGTATTTT
many,TRBJ2-7,TRBV20-1,-,CSAGAPLEQYF,TGCAGTGCTGGGGCCCCGCTCGAGCAGTACTTC
-,TRBJ1-3,TRBV19,-,CASITLSGNTIYF,TGTGCCAGTATAACGCTCTCTGGAAACACCATATATTTT
few,TRBJ1-5,TRBV6-5,TRBD1,CASSPRQGLSNQPQHF,TGTGCCAGCAGTCCCCGACAGGGGTTAAGCAATCAGCCCCAGCATTTT
few,TRBJ2-1,TRBV5-1,-,CASSLSANEQFF,TGCGCCAGCAGCTTGTCGGCGAATGAGCAGTTCTTC
-,TRBJ2-3,TRBV6-2/TRBV6-3,-,CASSYARLPTDTQYF,TGTGCCAGCAGTTACGCTCGGCTTCCCACAGATACGCAGTATTTT
-,TRBJ2-2,TRBV5-1,TRBD2,CASARGITNTGELFF,TGCGCCAGCGCGCGGGGGATAACGAACACCGGGGAGCTGTTTTTT
many,TRBJ1-6,TRBV7-2,-,CASSLVGSPLHF,TGTGCCAGCAGCTTAGTGGGGTCACCCCTCCACTTT